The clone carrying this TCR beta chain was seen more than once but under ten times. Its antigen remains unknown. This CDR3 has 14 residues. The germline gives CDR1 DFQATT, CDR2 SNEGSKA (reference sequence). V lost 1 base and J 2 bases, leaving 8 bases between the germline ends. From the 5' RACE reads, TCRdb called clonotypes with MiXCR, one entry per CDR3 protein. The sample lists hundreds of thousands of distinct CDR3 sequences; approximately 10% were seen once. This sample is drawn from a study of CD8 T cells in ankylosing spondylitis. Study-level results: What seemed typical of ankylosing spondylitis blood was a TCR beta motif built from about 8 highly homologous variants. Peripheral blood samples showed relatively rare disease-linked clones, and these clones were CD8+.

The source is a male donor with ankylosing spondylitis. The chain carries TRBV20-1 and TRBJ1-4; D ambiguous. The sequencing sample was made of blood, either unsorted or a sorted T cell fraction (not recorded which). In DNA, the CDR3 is TGCAGTGCTAGAGTGGGCACCACTAATGAAAAACTGTTTTTT. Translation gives CSARVGTTNEKLFF.